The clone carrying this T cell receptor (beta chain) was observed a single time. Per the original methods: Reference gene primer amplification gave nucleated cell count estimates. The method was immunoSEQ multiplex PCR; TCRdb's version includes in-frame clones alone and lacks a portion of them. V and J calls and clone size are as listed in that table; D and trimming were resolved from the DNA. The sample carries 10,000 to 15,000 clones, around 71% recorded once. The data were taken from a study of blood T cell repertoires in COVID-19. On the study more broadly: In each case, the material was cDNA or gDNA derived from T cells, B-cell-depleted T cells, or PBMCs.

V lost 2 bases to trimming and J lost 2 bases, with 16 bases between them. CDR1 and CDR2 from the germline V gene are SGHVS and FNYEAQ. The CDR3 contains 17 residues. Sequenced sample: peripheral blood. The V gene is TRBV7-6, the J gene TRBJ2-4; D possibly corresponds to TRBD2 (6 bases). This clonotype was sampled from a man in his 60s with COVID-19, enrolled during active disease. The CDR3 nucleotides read TGTGCCAGCAGCTTAATTCTCCGGGAGTGGTCCAAAAACATTCAGTACTTC. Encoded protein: CASSLILREWSKNIQYF. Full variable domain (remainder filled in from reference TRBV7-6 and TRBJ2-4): GAGVSQSPRYKVTKRGQDVALRCDPISGHVSLYWYRQALGQGPEFLTYFNYEAQQDKSGLPNDRFSAERPEGSISTLTIQRTEQRDSAMYRCASSLILREWSKNIQYFGAGTRLSVL.